Below are 3 T cell receptor beta chains sequenced from a single sample in a study of radiation and T cells in renal cell carcinoma (dated by TCRdb to the early 2020s). The library was generated by the immunoSEQ multiplex PCR assay. Here the immuneACCESS table is served through TCRdb, limited to in-frame sequences with V and J called. Missing clones are a known gap in these copies; in checked studies unresolved V genes cover under half, and the rest lacks a known reason. The sample table holds fewer than 85,000 clones, of which around 89% were seen once. The top ten hold nearly 6% of the sample. The intended sense of this specimen's time point label: blood 4 weeks post-SBRT, at nephrectomy. According to the study, the label for this sample's treatment or condition signals: 15 Gy SBRT to primary tumor, nephrectomy 4 weeks later. The input for sequencing was blood, taken from a patient whose treatment included radiotherapy and nephrectomy. These receptors originate from a woman in her 70s with renal cell carcinoma.

This clone was found once. The chain links TRBV6-4 to TRBJ2-3; possibly TRBD2 for D (7 bases). The V end lost 3 bases, the J end lost 3 bases, and 10 bases lay between the germline ends. CDR3 length equals 14 residues. Germline values: CDR1 MRHNA, CDR2 SNTAGT. The CDR3 reads CASSDEGGTDTQYF. In nucleotides, the CDR3 is TGTGCCAGCAGTGATGAGGGGGGGACAGATACGCAGTATTTT.

The chain has TRBV11-3 and TRBJ2-7, with 10 bases identical to TRBD1. The germline V gene has CDR1 SGHNT and CDR2 YENEEA. This CDR3 is built from 13 residues. V dropped 7 bases and J dropped 2; count of bases not matched to a gene: 2. For the CDR3, the DNA is TGTGCCAGCAAGACAGGGGGCGCCTACGAGCAGTACTTC. It encodes CASKTGGAYEQYF.

This rearrangement joins TRBV6-6 to TRBJ2-5; D might be TRBD2 (6 bases). The V gene's germline CDR1 is MNHNY and CDR2 SVGAGI (reference sequence). Trimming pared 6 bases from V and 5 bases from J, leaving 13 bases between. The CDR3 covers 13 residues. Here the CDR3 DNA reads TGTGCCAGCAGCCCCGGGGGTTATGAGACCCAGTACTTC. Translating gives CASSPGGYETQYF.